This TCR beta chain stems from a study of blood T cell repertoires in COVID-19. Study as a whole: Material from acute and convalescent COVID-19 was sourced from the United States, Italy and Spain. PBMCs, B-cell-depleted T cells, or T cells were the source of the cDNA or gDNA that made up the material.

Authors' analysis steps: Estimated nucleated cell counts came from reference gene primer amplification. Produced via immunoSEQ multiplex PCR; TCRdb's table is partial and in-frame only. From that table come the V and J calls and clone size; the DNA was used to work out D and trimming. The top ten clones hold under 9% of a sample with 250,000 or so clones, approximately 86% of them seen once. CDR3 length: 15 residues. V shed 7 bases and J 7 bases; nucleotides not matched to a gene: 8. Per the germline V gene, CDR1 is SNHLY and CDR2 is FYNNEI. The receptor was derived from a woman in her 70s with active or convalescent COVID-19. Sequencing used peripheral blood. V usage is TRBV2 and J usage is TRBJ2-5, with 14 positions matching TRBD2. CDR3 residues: CASIQTSGGVGTQYF. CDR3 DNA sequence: TGTGCCAGCATACAGACTAGCGGGGGGGTCGGGACCCAGTACTTC.